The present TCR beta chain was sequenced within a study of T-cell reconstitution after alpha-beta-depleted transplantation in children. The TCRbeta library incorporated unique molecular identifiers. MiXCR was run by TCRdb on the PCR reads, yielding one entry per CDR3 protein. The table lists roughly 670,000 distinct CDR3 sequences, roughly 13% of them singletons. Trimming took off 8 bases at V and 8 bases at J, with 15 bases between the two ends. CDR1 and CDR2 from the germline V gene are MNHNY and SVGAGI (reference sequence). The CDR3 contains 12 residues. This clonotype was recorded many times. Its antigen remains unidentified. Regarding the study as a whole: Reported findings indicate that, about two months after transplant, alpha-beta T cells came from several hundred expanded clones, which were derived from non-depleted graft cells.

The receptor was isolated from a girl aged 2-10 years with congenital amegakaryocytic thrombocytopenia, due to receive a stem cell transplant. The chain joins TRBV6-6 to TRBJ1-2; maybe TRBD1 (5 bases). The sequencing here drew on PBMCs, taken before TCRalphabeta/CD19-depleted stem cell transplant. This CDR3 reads CASYDSVRGYTF. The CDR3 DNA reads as TGTGCCAGCTACGACAGTGTTCGAGGCTACACCTTC.